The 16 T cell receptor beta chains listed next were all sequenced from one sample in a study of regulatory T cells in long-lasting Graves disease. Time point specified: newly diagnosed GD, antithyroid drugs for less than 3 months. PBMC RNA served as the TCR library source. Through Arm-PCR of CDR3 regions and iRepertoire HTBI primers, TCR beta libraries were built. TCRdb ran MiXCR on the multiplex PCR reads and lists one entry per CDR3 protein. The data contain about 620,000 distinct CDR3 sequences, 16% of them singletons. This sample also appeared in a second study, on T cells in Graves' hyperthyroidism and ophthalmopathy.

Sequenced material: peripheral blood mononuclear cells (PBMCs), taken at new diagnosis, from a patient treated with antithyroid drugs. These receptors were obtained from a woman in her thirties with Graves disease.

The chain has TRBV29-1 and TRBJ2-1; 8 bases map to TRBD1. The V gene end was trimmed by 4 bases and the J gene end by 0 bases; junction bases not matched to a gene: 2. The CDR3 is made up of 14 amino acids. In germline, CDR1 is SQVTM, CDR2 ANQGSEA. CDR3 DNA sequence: TGCAGCGTTGCACAGGGGGGCTCCTACAATGAGCAGTTCTTC. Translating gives CSVAQGGSYNEQFF.

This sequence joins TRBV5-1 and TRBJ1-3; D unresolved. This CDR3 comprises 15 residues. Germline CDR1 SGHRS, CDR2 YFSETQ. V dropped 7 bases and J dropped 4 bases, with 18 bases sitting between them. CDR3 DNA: TGCGCCAGCCGTCCATCCGGCTCATTAGGAAACACCATATATTTT. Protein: CASRPSGSLGNTIYF.

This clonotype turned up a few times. CDR3 nucleotide sequence: TGTGCCAGCAGTTTACTGACTTCTGGGGCCAACGTCCTGACTTTC. Protein: CASSLLTSGANVLTF. The chain is built from TRBV27 and TRBJ2-6, with D unclear. V lost 2 bases and J 1 base, leaving 6 bases between the germline ends. CDR3 length: 15 residues. Germline assignment: CDR1 MNHEY and CDR2 SMNVEV (reference sequence).

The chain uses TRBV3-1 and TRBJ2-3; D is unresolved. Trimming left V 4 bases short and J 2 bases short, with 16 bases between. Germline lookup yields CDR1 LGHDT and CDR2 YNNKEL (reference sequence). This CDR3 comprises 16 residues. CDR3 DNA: TGTGCCAGCAGCCCAGGTCGGGCTTATGACACAGATACGCAGTATTTT. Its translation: CASSPGRAYDTDTQYF.

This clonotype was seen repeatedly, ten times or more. Here the CDR3 DNA reads TGTGCCAGCAGCGGGACGACGGCTCGGGATGAAGCTTTCTTT. Encoded protein: CASSGTTARDEAFF. This chain uses TRBV12-3 or TRBV12-4 with TRBJ1-1; TRBD1 might be the D (5 bases). The CDR3 is made up of 14 amino acids. V lost 6 bases and J lost 7, with 18 bases in between.

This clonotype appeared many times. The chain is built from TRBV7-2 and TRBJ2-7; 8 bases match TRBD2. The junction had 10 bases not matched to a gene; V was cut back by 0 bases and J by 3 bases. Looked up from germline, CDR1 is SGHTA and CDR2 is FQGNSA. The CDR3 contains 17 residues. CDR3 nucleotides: TGTGCCAGCAGCTTAGCTGGGAGCGGGAGCTTTCTCTACGAGCAGTACTTC. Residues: CASSLAGSGSFLYEQYF.

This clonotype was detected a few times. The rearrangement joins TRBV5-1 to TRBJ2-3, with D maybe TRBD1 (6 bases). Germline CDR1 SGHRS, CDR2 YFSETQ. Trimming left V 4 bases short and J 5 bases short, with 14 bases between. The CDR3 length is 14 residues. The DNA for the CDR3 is TGCGCCAGCAGCGGATCAGGGGTTGGAGATACGCAGTATTTT. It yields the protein CASSGSGVGDTQYF.

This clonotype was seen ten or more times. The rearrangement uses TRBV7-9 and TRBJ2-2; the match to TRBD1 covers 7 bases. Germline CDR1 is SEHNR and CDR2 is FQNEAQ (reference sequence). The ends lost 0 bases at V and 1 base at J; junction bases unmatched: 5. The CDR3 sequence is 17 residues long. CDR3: CASSLALGTVNTGELFF. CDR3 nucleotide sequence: TGTGCCAGCAGCTTAGCGCTCGGGACAGTGAACACCGGGGAGCTGTTTTTT.

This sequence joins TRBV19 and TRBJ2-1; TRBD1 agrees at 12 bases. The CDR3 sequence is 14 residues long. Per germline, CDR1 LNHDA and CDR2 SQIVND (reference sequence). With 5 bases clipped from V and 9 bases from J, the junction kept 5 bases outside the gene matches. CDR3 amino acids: CASSPGQGASEQFF. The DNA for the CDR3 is TGTGCCAGTAGTCCGGGACAGGGGGCAAGTGAGCAGTTCTTC.

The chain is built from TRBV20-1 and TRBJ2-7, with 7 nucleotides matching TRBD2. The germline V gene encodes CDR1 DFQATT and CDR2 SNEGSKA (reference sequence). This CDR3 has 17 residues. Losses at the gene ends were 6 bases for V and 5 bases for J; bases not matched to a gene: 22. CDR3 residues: CSANKILGGSAGNEQYF. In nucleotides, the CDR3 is TGCAGTGCAAATAAAATATTGGGGGGATCAGCGGGAAACGAGCAGTACTTC.

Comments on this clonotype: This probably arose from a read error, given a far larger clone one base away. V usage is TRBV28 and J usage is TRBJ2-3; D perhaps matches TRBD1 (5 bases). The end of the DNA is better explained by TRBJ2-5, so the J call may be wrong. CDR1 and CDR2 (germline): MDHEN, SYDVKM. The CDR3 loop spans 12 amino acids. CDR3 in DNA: TGTGCCAGCGCCCGCAGGGAAGAGGCCCAGTACTTC. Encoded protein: CASARREEAQYF.

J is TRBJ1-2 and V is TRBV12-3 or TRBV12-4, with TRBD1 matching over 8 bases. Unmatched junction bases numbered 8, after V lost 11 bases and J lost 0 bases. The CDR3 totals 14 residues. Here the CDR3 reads CARRTGYPNYGYTF. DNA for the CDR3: TGTGCCCGCCGGACAGGGTACCCTAACTATGGCTACACCTTC.

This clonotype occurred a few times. CDR3 region: CASSPEGGNSPLHF. In DNA, the CDR3 is TGTGCCAGCTCACCAGAGGGTGGAAATTCACCCCTCCACTTT. The chain employs TRBV18 and TRBJ1-6; D gene ambiguous. Germline V gives CDR1 KGHSH, CDR2 LQKENI. This CDR3 is built from 14 residues. Deletions cut 2 bases from V and 7 bases from J, with 9 bases between. Variable domain in full (rest from reference TRBV18 and TRBJ1-6): NAGVMQNPRHLVRRRGQEARLRCSPMKGHSHVYWYRQLPEEGLKFMVYLQKENIIDESGMPKERFSAEFPKEGPSILRIQQVVRGDSAAYFCASSPEGGNSPLHFGNGTRLTVT.

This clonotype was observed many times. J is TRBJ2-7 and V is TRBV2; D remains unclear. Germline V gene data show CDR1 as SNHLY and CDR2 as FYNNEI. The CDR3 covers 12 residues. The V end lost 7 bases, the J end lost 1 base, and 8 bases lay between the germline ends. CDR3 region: CASNQESYEQYF. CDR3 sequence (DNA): TGTGCCAGCAATCAAGAGTCCTACGAGCAGTACTTC.

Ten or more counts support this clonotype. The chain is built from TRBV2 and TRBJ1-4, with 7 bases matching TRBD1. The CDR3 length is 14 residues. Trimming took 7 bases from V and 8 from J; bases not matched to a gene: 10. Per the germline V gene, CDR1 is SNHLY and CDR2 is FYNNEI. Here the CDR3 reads CASTRRDSGEKLFF. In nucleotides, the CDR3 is TGTGCCAGCACCAGAAGGGACAGTGGGGAAAAACTGTTTTTT.

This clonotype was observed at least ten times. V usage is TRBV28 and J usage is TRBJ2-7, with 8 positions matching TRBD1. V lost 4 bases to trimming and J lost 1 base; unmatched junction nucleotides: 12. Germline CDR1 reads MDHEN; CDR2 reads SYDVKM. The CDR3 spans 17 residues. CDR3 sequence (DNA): TGTGCCAGCAGTTCAACCCTCGGGACAGGATTTTCCTACGAGCAGTACTTC. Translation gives CASSSTLGTGFSYEQYF.